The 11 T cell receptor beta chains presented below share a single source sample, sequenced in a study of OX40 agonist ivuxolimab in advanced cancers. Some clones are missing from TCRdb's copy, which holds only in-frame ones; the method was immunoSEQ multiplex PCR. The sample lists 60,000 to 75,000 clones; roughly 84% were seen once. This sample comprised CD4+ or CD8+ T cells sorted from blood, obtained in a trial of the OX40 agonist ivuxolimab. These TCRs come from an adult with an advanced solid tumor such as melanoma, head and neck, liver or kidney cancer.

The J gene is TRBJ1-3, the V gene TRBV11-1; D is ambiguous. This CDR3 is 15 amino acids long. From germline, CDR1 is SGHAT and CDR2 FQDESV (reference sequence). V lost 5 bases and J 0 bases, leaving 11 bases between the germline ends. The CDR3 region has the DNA TGTGCCAGCAGCCGACGGGGAAGCTCTGGAAACACCATATATTTT. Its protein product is CASSRRGSSGNTIYF.

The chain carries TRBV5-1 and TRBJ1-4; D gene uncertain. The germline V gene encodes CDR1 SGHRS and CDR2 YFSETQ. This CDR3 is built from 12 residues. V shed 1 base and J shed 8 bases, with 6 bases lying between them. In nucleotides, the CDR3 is TGCGCCAGCAGCTTGCTCAGGGAAAAACTGTTTTTT. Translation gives CASSLLREKLFF.

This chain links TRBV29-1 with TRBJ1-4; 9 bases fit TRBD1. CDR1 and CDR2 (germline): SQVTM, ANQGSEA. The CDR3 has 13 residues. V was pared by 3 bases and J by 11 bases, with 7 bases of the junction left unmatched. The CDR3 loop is CSVEEQGARKLFF. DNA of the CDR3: TGCAGCGTTGAGGAACAGGGGGCGCGGAAACTGTTTTTT.

The CDR3, as DNA: TGTGCCAGCTCAAGGACAGGGGCAGTTTACGAGCAGTACTTC. It codes for CASSRTGAVYEQYF. The gene calls are TRBV28 and TRBJ2-7; 9 bases match TRBD1. Germline trimming cut 8 bases from V and 4 bases from J; bases unmatched to any gene: 9. This CDR3 spans 14 amino acids. Per the germline V gene, CDR1 is MDHEN and CDR2 is SYDVKM.

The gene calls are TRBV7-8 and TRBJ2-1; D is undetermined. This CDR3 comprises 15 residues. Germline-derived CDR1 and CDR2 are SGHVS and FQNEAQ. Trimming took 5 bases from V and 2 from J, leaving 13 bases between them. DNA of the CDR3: TGTGCCAGCAGCATCGCTGGGCGTGCCTACAATGAGCAGTTCTTC. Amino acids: CASSIAGRAYNEQFF.

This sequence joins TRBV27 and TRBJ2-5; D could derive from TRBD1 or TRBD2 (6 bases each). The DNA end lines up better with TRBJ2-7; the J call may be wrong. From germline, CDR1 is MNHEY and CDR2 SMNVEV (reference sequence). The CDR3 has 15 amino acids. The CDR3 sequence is CASAKWGAVSGEQYF. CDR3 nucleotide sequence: TGTGCCAGCGCCAAATGGGGGGCAGTATCAGGCGAGCAGTACTTC.

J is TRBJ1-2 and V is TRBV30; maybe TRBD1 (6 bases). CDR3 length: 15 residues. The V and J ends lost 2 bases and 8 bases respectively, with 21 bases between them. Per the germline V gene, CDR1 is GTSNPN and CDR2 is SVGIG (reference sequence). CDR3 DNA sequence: TGTGCCTGGAGTTGGCTCAGACAGGCCCCCGGCGGCTACACCTTC. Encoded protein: CAWSWLRQAPGGYTF.

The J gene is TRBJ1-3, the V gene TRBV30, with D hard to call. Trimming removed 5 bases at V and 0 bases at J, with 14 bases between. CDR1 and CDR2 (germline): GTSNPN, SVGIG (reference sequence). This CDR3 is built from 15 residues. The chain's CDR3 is CAWGPDGSSGNTIYF. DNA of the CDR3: TGTGCCTGGGGACCCGACGGGAGCTCTGGAAACACCATATATTTT.

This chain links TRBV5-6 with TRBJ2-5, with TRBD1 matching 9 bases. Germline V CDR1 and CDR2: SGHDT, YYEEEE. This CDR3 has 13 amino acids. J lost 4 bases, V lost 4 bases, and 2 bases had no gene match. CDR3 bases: TGTGCCAGCAGCAGGGACAGGGCAGAGACCCAGTACTTC. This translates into CASSRDRAETQYF.

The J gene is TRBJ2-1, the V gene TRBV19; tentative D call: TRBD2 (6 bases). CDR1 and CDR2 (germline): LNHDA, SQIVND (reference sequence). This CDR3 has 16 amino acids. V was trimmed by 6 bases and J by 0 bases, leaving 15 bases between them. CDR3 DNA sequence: TGTGCCAGTAGCCCAGCCCGGGGGATCTCCTACAATGAGCAGTTCTTC. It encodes CASSPARGISYNEQFF.

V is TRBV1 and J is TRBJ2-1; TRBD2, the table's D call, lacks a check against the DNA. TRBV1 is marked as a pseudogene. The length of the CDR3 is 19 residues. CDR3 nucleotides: TGCACCAGCAGCCAAGTCCCCGAGGAGCGGGGGGTTCCCGGGGATGAGCAGTTCTTC. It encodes CTSSQVPEERGVPGDEQFF.